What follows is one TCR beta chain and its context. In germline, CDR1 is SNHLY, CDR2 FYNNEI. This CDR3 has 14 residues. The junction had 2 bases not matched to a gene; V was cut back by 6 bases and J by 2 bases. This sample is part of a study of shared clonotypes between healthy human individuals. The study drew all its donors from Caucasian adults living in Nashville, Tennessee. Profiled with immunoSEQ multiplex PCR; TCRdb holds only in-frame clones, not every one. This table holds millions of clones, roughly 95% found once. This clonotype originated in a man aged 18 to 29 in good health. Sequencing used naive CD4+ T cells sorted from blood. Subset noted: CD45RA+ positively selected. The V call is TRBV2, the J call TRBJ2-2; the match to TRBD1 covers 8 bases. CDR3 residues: CASRDRGNTGELFF. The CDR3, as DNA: TGTGCCAGCAGAGACAGGGGAAACACCGGGGAGCTGTTTTTT. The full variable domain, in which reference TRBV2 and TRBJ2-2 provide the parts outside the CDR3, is EPEVTQTPSHQVTQMGQEVILRCVPISNHLYFYWYRQILGQKVEFLVSFYNNEISEKSEIFDDQFSVERPDGSNFTLKIRSTKLEDSAMYFCASRDRGNTGELFFGEGSRLTVL.